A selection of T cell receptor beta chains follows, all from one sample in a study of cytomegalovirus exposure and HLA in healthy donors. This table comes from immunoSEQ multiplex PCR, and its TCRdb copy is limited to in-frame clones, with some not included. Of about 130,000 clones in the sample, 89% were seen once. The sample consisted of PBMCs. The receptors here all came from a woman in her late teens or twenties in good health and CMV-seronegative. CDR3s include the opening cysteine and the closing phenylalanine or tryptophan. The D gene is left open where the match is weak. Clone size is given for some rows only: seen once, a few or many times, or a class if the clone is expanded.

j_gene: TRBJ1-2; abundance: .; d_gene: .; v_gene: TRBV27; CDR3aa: CASSSGGYGYTF; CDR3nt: TGTGCCAGCAGTTCGGGAGGCTATGGCTACACCTTC
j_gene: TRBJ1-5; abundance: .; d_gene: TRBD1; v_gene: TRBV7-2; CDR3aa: CASSLGTGSNQPQHF; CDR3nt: TGTGCCAGCAGCTTAGGGACAGGGAGCAATCAGCCCCAGCATTTT
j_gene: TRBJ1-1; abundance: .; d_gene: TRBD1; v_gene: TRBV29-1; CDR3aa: CSVEGLRVQGEAFF; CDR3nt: TGCAGCGTTGAAGGTTTGAGAGTACAGGGGGAAGCTTTCTTT
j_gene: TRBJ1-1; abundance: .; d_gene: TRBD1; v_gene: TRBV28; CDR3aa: CASSRQGDMNTEAFF; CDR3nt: TGTGCCAGCAGCCGACAGGGGGACATGAACACTGAAGCTTTCTTT
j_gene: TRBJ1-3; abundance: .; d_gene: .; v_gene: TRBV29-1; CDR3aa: CSVGTGTNGGNTIYF; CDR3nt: TGCAGCGTGGGCACCGGGACTAATGGAGGAAACACCATATATTTT
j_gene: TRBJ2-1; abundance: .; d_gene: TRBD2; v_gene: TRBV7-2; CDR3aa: CASSLVSASGIYNEQFF; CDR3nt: TGTGCCAGCAGCTTAGTATCGGCTAGCGGGATCTACAATGAGCAGTTCTTC
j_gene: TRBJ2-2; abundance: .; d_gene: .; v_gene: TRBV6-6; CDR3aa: CASSRSGANTGELFF; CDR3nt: TGTGCCAGCAGCCGAAGCGGTGCGAACACCGGGGAGCTGTTTTTT
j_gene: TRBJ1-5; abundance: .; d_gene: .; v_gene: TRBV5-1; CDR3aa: CASSLGAGKENQPQHF; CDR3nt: TGCGCCAGCAGCTTGGGGGCAGGGAAGGAGAATCAGCCCCAGCATTTT
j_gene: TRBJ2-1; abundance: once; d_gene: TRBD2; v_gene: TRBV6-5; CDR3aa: CASTFVAGGDNEQFF; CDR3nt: TGTGCCAGCACATTCGTAGCGGGGGGGGATAATGAGCAGTTCTTC
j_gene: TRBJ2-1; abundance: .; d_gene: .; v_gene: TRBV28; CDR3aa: CATGGYNEQFF; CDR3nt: TGTGCCACCGGGGGATACAATGAGCAGTTCTTC
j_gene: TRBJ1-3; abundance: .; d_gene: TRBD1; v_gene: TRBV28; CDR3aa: CASSAPGQGSGNTIYF; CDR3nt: TGTGCCAGCAGTGCTCCGGGACAGGGTTCGGGAAACACCATATATTTT
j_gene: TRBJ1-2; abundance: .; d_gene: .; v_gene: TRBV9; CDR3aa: CASSVATDYGYTF; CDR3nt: TGTGCCAGCAGCGTAGCAACAGACTATGGCTACACCTTC
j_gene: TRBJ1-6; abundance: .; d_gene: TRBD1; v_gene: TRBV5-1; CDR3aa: CASSSPFGTDNSPLHF; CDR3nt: TGCGCCAGCAGCTCCCCGTTCGGGACAGATAATTCACCCCTCCACTTT
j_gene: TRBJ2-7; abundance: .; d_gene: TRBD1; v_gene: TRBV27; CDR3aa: CASSSTGVGSYEQYF; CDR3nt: TGTGCCAGCAGTTCAACAGGGGTAGGTTCCTACGAGCAGTACTTC
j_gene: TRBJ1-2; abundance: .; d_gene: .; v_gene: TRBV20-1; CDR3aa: CSAKADYGYTF; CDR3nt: TGCAGTGCTAAAGCGGACTATGGCTACACCTTC
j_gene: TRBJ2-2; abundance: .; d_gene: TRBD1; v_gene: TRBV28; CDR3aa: CASLPGQKTGELFF; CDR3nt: TGTGCCAGCCTCCCGGGACAGAAGACCGGGGAGCTGTTTTTT
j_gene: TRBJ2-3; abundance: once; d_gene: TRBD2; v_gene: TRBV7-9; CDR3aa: CASSSAVAGGSDTQYF; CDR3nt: TGTGCCAGCAGCTCAGCCGTAGCGGGGGGTAGCGATACGCAGTATTTT
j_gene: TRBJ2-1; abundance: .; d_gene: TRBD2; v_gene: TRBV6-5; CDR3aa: CASSYGLAGNEQFF; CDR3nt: TGTGCCAGCAGTTACGGGCTAGCGGGTAATGAGCAGTTCTTC
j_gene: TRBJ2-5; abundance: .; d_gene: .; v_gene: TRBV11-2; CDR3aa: CASSIIPSGETQYF; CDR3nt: TGTGCCAGCAGCATCATCCCTTCCGGGGAGACCCAGTACTTC
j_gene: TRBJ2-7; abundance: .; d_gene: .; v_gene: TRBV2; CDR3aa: CASRRTEGSDEQYF; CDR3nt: TGTGCCAGCAGGAGGACAGAGGGTAGCGACGAGCAGTACTTC
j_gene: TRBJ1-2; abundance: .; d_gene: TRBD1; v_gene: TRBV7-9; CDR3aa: CASSSTTDRAGYGYTF; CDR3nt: TGTGCCAGCAGCTCCACAACGGACAGGGCTGGCTATGGCTACACCTTC
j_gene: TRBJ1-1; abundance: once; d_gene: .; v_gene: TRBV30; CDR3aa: CAWRFRAFF; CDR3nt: TGTGCCTGGAGATTTCGAGCTTTCTTT
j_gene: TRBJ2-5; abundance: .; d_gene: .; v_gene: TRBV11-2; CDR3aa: CASSPRLRQQETQYF; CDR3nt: TGTGCCAGCAGCCCCCGACTGCGGCAACAAGAGACCCAGTACTTC
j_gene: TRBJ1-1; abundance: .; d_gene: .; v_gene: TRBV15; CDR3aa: CATSRDFSTTEAFF; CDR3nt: TGTGCCACCAGCAGAGATTTTAGCACCACTGAAGCTTTCTTT
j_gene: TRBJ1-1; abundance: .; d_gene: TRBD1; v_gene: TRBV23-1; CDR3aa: CASRTGVLTEAFF; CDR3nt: TGCGCCAGCAGGACAGGGGTACTCACTGAAGCTTTCTTT
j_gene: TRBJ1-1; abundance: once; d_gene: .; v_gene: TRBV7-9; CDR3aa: CASRQGNTEAFF; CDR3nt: TGTGCCAGCAGACAGGGAAACACTGAAGCTTTCTTT
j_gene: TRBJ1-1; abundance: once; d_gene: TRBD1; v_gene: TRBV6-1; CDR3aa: CASSEAGRGLIEAFF; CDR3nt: TGTGCCAGCAGTGAAGCCGGCAGGGGGTTGATTGAAGCTTTCTTT
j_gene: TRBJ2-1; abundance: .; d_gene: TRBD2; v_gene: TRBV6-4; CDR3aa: CASGQPGGSYNEQFF; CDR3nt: TGTGCCAGCGGTCAACCGGGCGGGAGCTACAATGAGCAGTTCTTC